Below are 20 T cell receptor beta chains sequenced from a single sample in a study of CD8 T cells in Susac syndrome. cDNA came from around 0.5 to 1 ug RNA primed by random hexamers. In TCRdb, the immunoSEQ multiplex PCR reads were re-called with MiXCR into one record per CDR3 protein. The table has roughly 52,000 distinct CDR3 sequences, roughly 94% seen once. The sequenced material came from CD8+ T cells from PBMCs. These TCRs come from a human donor with Susac syndrome.

The J gene is TRBJ2-1, the V gene TRBV7-2; 9 bases are a match to TRBD2. With V trimmed by 3 bases and J by 7 bases, 10 bases remained unmatched. Germline V gives CDR1 SGHTA, CDR2 FQGNSA. This CDR3 region has 16 residues. In DNA, the CDR3 is TGTGCCAGCAGCTTCTCGACTAGCGGAGCCTGGAATGAGCAGTTCTTC. It translates to CASSFSTSGAWNEQFF.

V gene TRBV12-3 or TRBV12-4 combines with J gene TRBJ2-5, with D unclear. V lost 6 bases to trimming and J lost 2 bases, with 10 bases between them. CDR3 length: 13 amino acids. This CDR3 reads CASSHGPQETQYF. CDR3 in DNA: TGTGCCAGCAGCCACGGACCACAAGAGACCCAGTACTTC.

V and J are TRBV9 and TRBJ1-1, with TRBD1 matching over 7 bases. Trimming removed 0 bases from V and 4 bases from J; junction bases left unmatched: 3. Per germline, CDR1 SGDLS and CDR2 YYNGEE. The CDR3 covers 14 residues. DNA for the CDR3: TGTGCCAGCAGCGTAGGACAGGGTGGCACTGAAGCTTTCTTT. It yields the protein CASSVGQGGTEAFF.

The chain is built from TRBV12-3 or TRBV12-4 and TRBJ2-1; 7 bases map to TRBD2. The CDR3 consists of 14 residues. With 6 bases clipped from V and 1 base from J, the junction kept 3 bases outside the gene matches. The CDR3 region has the DNA TGTGCCAGCAGGTCGGGGGGATCCTACAATGAGCAGTTCTTC. This translates into CASRSGGSYNEQFF.

The rearrangement joins TRBV19 to TRBJ2-2; D gene unclear. Per the germline V gene, CDR1 is LNHDA and CDR2 is SQIVND (reference sequence). Trimming removed 3 bases at V and 6 bases at J, with 17 bases between. There are 16 residues in the CDR3. The CDR3 region has the DNA TGTGCCAGTAGTATTGATCCCGGCCTTCCAGCCGGGGAGCTGTTTTTT. Encoded protein: CASSIDPGLPAGELFF.

The gene calls are TRBV20-1 and TRBJ2-1; D is undetermined. The CDR3 runs to 12 residues. V was pared by 4 bases and J by 5 bases, with 9 bases between. Germline CDR1 and CDR2: DFQATT and SNEGSKA (reference sequence). CDR3 residues: CSAKSTDNEQFF. DNA for the CDR3: TGCAGTGCTAAATCAACTGACAATGAGCAGTTCTTC.

This sequence joins TRBV19 and TRBJ1-5; 8 bases map to TRBD1. The CDR3 contains 16 residues. After removal of 1 base from V and 5 bases from J, the junction contained 7 bases not matched to a gene. Germline lookup yields CDR1 LNHDA and CDR2 SQIVND (reference sequence). The CDR3 spells CASSIGAGGDYQPQHF. As DNA, the CDR3 is TGTGCCAGTAGTATAGGGGCAGGGGGCGATTATCAGCCCCAGCATTTT.

J is TRBJ1-2 and V is TRBV7-9, with TRBD1 matching 10 bases. Trimming cost V 5 bases and J 4 bases; bases outside gene matches: 7. Germline CDR1 SEHNR, CDR2 FQNEAQ (reference sequence). The CDR3 extends over 15 amino acids. The CDR3 region is CASSTPGQGRYGYTF. The DNA for the CDR3 is TGTGCCAGCAGCACCCCGGGACAGGGGCGCTATGGCTACACCTTC.

The chain links TRBV12-3 or TRBV12-4 to TRBJ2-1, with D uncertain. V dropped 2 bases and J dropped 2 bases, with 4 bases sitting between them. This CDR3 comprises 13 residues. The CDR3 nucleotides are TGTGCCAGCAGTTTAATTCCCTACAATGAGCAGTTCTTC. Protein product: CASSLIPYNEQFF.

This chain connects TRBV11-2 to TRBJ2-5; no definite D call. The V end lost 5 bases, the J end lost 6 bases, and 16 bases lay between the germline ends. The V gene's germline CDR1 is SGHAT and CDR2 FQNNGV. This CDR3 is 14 amino acids long. For the CDR3, the DNA is TGTGCCAGCAGCCTACTCGAATATGGGAAGACCCAGTACTTC. It codes for CASSLLEYGKTQYF. The complete variable domain, with remaining parts taken from reference TRBV11-2 and TRBJ2-5, reads EAGVAQSPRYKIIEKRQSVAFWCNPISGHATLYWYQQILGQGPKLLIQFQNNGVVDDSQLPKDRFSAERLKGVDSTLKIQPAKLEDSAVYLCASSLLEYGKTQYFGPGTRLLVL.

J is TRBJ1-2 and V is TRBV12-3 or TRBV12-4; D gene ambiguous. Trimming removed 0 bases from V and 5 bases from J, with 10 bases in between. This CDR3 is 14 amino acids long. The CDR3 DNA follows: TGTGCCAGCAGTTTAGCGCTTAACGCTTATGGCTACACCTTC. Amino acid sequence: CASSLALNAYGYTF.

The genes are TRBV15 and TRBJ1-5; the D is unclear. Germline V gene lookup returns CDR1 LNHNV and CDR2 YYDKDF (reference sequence). CDR3 length: 13 amino acids. Trimming pared 4 bases from V and 4 bases from J, leaving 8 bases between. The CDR3, as DNA: TGTGCCACCAGCACAGATCCGAATCAGCCCCAGCATTTT. Translating it yields CATSTDPNQPQHF.

The chain couples TRBV27 to TRBJ1-2; D unresolved. The CDR3 runs to 13 residues. The germline gives CDR1 MNHEY, CDR2 SMNVEV (reference sequence). Trimming shortened V by 5 bases and J by 4 bases, and 11 bases separated the two germline ends. The CDR3 bases are TGTGCCAGCAGTCCACGGCCGGCCTATGGCTACACCTTC. Amino acid sequence: CASSPRPAYGYTF.

This chain joins TRBV9 and TRBJ2-1; D is uncertain. Germline assignment: CDR1 SGDLS and CDR2 YYNGEE. This CDR3 has 14 amino acids. Trimming shortened V by 5 bases and J by 0 bases, and 9 bases separated the two germline ends. CDR3 nucleotide sequence: TGTGCCAGCAGTGCAGACGGCTCCTACAATGAGCAGTTCTTC. This gives the protein CASSADGSYNEQFF.

The CDR3 is CSVAGQGGGYTF. CDR3 DNA: TGCAGCGTTGCCGGACAGGGTGGCGGCTACACCTTC. V and J are TRBV29-1 and TRBJ1-2; 8 bases map to TRBD1. The CDR3 consists of 12 residues. Looked up from germline, CDR1 is SQVTM and CDR2 is ANQGSEA. V was clipped by 4 bases and J by 8 bases; unmatched bases: 6.

This clonotype occurred a few times. The chain employs TRBV28 and TRBJ1-6; D is ambiguous. V lost 7 bases and J lost 1, with 5 bases in between. The germline V gene has CDR1 MDHEN and CDR2 SYDVKM. The CDR3 is 13 residues long. CDR3 residues: CASMLSYNSPLHF. The CDR3 DNA reads TGTGCCAGCATGTTATCCTATAATTCACCCCTCCACTTT.

This chain links TRBV12-5 with TRBJ1-2; D ambiguous. The V end was cut by 0 bases, the J end by 4 bases, with 15 bases between. Germline V gene data show CDR1 as LGHNT and CDR2 as FRNRAP. The CDR3 spans 16 residues. The CDR3, as DNA: TGTGCTAGTGGTTTGGTACAGTCGGGGAACTTCTATGGCTACACCTTC. Its translation is CASGLVQSGNFYGYTF.

CDR3 amino acids: CASSLTTGGGWNIQYF. CDR3 DNA sequence: TGTGCCAGCAGTTTAACGACAGGGGGTGGGTGGAACATTCAGTACTTC. The chain has TRBV12-3 or TRBV12-4 and TRBJ2-4; TRBD1 aligns across 9 bases. The V segment lost 2 bases and the J segment 7 bases; nucleotides outside the gene matches: 9. CDR3 length: 16 amino acids.

This clonotype has only one observation. The chain carries TRBV7-2 and TRBJ1-5, with D unclear. This CDR3 comprises 15 residues. Germline V gene data show CDR1 as SGHTA and CDR2 as FQGNSA. The ends were cut back, 2 bases at V and 3 bases at J, with 11 bases in the middle. This chain's CDR3 is CASSLRAGPNQPQHF. The CDR3 bases are TGTGCCAGCAGCTTACGGGCAGGTCCCAATCAGCCCCAGCATTTT.

This clonotype was counted a single time. The chain uses TRBV12-3 or TRBV12-4 and TRBJ2-3, with 7 positions matching TRBD2. With V trimmed by 3 bases and J by 3 bases, 6 bases remained unmatched. The CDR3 is 15 amino acids. The CDR3 nucleotides read TGTGCCAGCAGTTTCCCGGGGGGAGGGACAGATACGCAGTATTTT. Encoded protein: CASSFPGGGTDTQYF.